This T cell receptor beta chain is drawn from a study of blood T cell repertoires in COVID-19. Produced via immunoSEQ multiplex PCR; TCRdb's table is partial and in-frame only. The table lists under 75,000 clones, approximately 86% of them singletons, with around 20% in the top ten. Per the germline V gene, CDR1 is LGHNA and CDR2 is YNFKEQ. The CDR3 is 18 amino acids. Trimming removed 1 base from V and 0 bases from J; junction bases left unmatched: 9. This TCR was sampled from a woman over 75 with active COVID-19. Sequencing was carried out using peripheral blood. The chain recombines TRBV4-2 with TRBJ2-5; 9 positions agree with TRBD2. In DNA, the CDR3 is TGTGCCAGCAGCCAAGTGGGAAAGCGGGGGGTCAACCAAGAGACCCAGTACTTC. Amino acid sequence: CASSQVGKRGVNQETQYF.